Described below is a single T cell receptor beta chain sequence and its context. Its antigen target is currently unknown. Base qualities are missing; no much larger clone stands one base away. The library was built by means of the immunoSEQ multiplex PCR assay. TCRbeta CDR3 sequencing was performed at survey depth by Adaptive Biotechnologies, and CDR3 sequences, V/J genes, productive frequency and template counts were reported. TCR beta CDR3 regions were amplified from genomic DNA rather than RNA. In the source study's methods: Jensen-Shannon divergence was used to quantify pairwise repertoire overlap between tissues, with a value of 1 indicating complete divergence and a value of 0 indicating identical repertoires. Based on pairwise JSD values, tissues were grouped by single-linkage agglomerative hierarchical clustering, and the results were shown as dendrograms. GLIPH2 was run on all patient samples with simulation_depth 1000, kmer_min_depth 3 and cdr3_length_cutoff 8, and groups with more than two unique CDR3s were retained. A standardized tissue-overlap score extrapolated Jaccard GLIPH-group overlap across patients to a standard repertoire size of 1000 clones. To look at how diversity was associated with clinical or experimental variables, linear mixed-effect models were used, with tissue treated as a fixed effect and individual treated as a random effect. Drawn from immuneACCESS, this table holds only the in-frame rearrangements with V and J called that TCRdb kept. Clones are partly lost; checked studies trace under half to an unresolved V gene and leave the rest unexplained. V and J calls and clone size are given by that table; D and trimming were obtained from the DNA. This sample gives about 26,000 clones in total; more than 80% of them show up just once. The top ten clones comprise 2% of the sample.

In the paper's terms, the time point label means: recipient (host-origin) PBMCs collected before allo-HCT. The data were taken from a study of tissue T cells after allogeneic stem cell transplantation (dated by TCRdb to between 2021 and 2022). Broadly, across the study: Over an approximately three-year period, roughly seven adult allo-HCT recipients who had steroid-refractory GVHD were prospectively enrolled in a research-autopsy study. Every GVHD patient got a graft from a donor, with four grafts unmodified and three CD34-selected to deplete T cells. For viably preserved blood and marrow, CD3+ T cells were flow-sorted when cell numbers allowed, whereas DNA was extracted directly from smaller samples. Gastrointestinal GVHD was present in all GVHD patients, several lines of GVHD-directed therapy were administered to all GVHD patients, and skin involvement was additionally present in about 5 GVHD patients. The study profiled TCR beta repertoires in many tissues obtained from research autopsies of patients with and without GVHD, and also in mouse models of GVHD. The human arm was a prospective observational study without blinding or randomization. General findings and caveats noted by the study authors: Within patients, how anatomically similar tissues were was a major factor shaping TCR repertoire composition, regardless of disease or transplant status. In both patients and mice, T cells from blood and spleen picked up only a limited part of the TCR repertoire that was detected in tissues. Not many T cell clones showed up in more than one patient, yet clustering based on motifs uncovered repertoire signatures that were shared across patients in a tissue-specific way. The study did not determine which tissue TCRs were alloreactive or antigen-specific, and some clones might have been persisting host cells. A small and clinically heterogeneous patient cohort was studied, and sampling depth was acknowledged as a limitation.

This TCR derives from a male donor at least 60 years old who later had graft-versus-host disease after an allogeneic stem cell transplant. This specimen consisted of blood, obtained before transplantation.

DNA sequence: TGTGCCAGCAGTCCCGACAGAGACTATGGCTACACCTTC. Translation gives CASSPDRDYGYTF. The rearranged chain carries TRBV7-2 and TRBJ1-2; the D region possibly corresponds to TRBD1 (5 bases align). CDR1 SGHTA and CDR2 FQGNSA are derived from the germline V gene. Taken from cysteine to phenylalanine, the CDR3 has 13 residues. The read is trimmed to its CDR3 DNA, 39 bases read in frame from base 1. Deletion took 6 bases off V and 3 bases off J, with a span of 11 bases between the germline ends.